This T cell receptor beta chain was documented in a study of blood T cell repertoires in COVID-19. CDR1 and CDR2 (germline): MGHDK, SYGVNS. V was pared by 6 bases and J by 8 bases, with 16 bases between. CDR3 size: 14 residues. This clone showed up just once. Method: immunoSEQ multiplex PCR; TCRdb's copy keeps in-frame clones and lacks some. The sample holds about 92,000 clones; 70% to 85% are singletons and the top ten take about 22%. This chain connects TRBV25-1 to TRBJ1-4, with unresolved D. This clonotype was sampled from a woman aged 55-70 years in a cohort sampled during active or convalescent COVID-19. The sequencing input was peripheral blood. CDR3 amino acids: CASRTREVDEKLFF. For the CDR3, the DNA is TGTGCCAGCAGAACAAGGGAGGTAGACGAAAAACTGTTTTTT.